A selection of T cell receptor beta chains follows, all from one sample in a study of blood T cell repertoires in COVID-19. Generated by immunoSEQ multiplex PCR, the TCRdb table keeps only in-frame clones and is missing some. This sample has about 290,000 clones, with around 85% found just once. The sequencing input was peripheral blood. These receptors originate from a woman aged 45-59 years with active or convalescent COVID-19. CDR3s include the opening cysteine and the closing phenylalanine or tryptophan. The D gene is left open where the match is weak. The size entry is marked missing in some rows and otherwise reads once, few, many or a size class.

D	V	J	size	CDR3	DNA
-	TRBV5-5	TRBJ1-2	few	CASSLTTSYGYTF	TGTGCCAGCAGCTTGACAACATCATATGGCTACACCTTC
-	TRBV7-2	TRBJ2-1	-	CASSLALAASSYNEQFF	TGTGCCAGCAGCTTAGCGTTAGCCGCCAGCTCCTACAATGAGCAGTTCTTC
-	TRBV18	TRBJ1-5	-	CASSPRQTNQPQHF	TGTGCCAGCTCACCCCGCCAGACTAATCAGCCCCAGCATTTT
TRBD2	TRBV29-1	TRBJ2-1	-	CSVAQREWDEQFF	TGCAGCGTTGCCCAGCGGGAATGGGATGAGCAGTTCTTC
-	TRBV29-1	TRBJ1-2	-	CSVGRGRGYTF	TGCAGCGTGGGGAGGGGACGCGGCTACACCTTC
-	TRBV6-6	TRBJ2-1	-	CASSYNPDEQFF	TGTGCCAGCAGTTACAACCCGGATGAGCAGTTCTTC
-	TRBV18	TRBJ2-3	-	CASSASSNTDTQYF	TGTGCCAGCTCCGCCTCTTCTAACACAGATACGCAGTATTTT
TRBD2	TRBV7-6	TRBJ2-1	-	CASSLETSWFF	TGTGCCAGCAGCTTAGAGACTAGCTGGTTCTTC
TRBD2	TRBV11-2	TRBJ2-3	-	CASSPGPKLAGHTDTQYF	TGTGCCAGCAGCCCCGGCCCCAAGTTAGCGGGGCACACAGATACGCAGTATTTT
-	TRBV6-7	TRBJ2-6	-	CASIPLSACSGANVLTF	TGTGCCAGCATCCCTCTCTCAGCGTGCTCTGGGGCCAACGTCCTGACTTTC
-	TRBV28	TRBJ2-1	-	CASSPGYNEQFF	TGTGCCAGCAGTCCGGGATACAATGAGCAGTTCTTC
-	TRBV21-1	TRBJ2-7	-	CASRIIAGGPYEQYF	TGTGCCAGCAGGATAATAGCGGGAGGGCCCTACGAGCAGTACTTC
-	TRBV7-8	TRBJ1-1	-	CASLDPGHPNTEAFF	TGTGCCAGCTTAGACCCGGGACACCCGAACACTGAAGCTTTCTTT
-	TRBV7-2	TRBJ1-2	-	CASSLRRPGHLGLRYGYTF	TGTGCCAGCAGTTTAAGGCGCCCGGGACATCTTGGCTTACGCTATGGCTACACCTTC
-	TRBV28	TRBJ1-5	-	CASSSYDYGFGERGNQPQHF	TGTGCCAGCAGTTCCTATGATTATGGATTCGGCGAGAGGGGCAATCAGCCCCAGCATTTT
TRBD2	TRBV19	TRBJ2-5	-	CASSLRRAGGVQETQYF	TGTGCCAGTAGCCTCCGTAGGGCGGGAGGCGTTCAAGAGACCCAGTACTTC
TRBD1	TRBV2	TRBJ1-4	-	CASRRGGQEGEKLFF	TGTGCCAGCAGGCGAGGCGGACAGGAGGGGGAAAAACTGTTTTTT
TRBD2	TRBV7-2	TRBJ2-7	-	CASRPKGLAGEEQYF	TGTGCCAGCAGACCGAAGGGACTAGCGGGAGAAGAGCAGTACTTC
-	TRBV18	TRBJ1-1	-	CASSLGGNTEAFF	TGTGCCAGCTCTCTAGGGGGGAACACTGAAGCTTTCTTT
TRBD1	TRBV5-1	TRBJ1-6	-	CASSLAGTGGSGSPLHF	TGCGCCAGCAGCTTGGCCGGGACAGGGGGCTCAGGGTCACCCCTCCACTTT
TRBD1	TRBV29-1	TRBJ1-2	-	CSVARQGTEGYTF	TGCAGCGTTGCCCGACAGGGAACGGAGGGCTACACCTTC
-	TRBV19	TRBJ1-1	once	CASTLGQIGTEAFF	TGTGCCAGTACCCTCGGACAGATTGGGACTGAAGCTTTCTTT